A single sample is the source of the 25 T cell receptor beta chains below, sequenced in a study of control samples from healthy donors and cancer patients. Sequenced by immunoSEQ multiplex PCR; TCRdb stores in-frame clones only, minus some. Here the sample spans around 110,000 clones, more than 85% being singletons. Sequenced sample: blood. The source of these receptors is a man aged 25-45 years in good health.

The CDR3 DNA is TGTGCCAGCAGCTCCGCTAGGGCCGGGGTCCGGAATTCACCCCTCCACTTT. It yields the protein CASSSARAGVRNSPLHF. This chain joins TRBV5-4 and TRBJ1-6; D gene uncertain. The CDR3 loop spans 17 amino acids. CDR1 is SGHNT and CDR2 is YYREEE in the germline V gene (reference sequence). Trimming took off 3 bases at V and 7 bases at J, with 20 bases between the two ends.

This chain connects TRBV5-5 to TRBJ1-1; 7 bases fit TRBD1. Unmatched junction bases numbered 7, after V lost 0 bases and J lost 5 bases. Germline values: CDR1 SGHKS, CDR2 YYEKEE (reference sequence). CDR3 size: 15 residues. In nucleotides, the CDR3 is TGTGCCAGCAGCTTGGGACAGGGAATGTGGACTGAAGCTTTCTTT. It encodes CASSLGQGMWTEAFF.

This rearrangement joins TRBV5-4 to TRBJ2-5; TRBD1 might be the D (6 bases). Germline V gives CDR1 SGHNT, CDR2 YYREEE (reference sequence). The germline V and J ends were trimmed by 0 bases and 4 bases, with 10 bases remaining between them. CDR3 length: 14 amino acids. CDR3 region: CASSLDRAGETQYF. The CDR3 bases are TGTGCCAGCAGCTTGGACAGGGCTGGAGAGACCCAGTACTTC.

The chain couples TRBV19 to TRBJ2-1; perhaps TRBD2 as D (6 bases). V was shortened by 5 bases and J by 6 bases, with 14 bases between the two germline ends. This CDR3 spans 14 amino acids. Germline CDR1 reads LNHDA; CDR2 reads SQIVND (reference sequence). Written as DNA, the CDR3 is TGTGCCAGTAGTGGGGAACTAGCCCCCAATGAGCAGTTCTTC. Its protein is CASSGELAPNEQFF.

The V and J genes are TRBV5-1 and TRBJ2-1, with D perhaps TRBD1 (6 bases). V dropped 2 bases and J dropped 9 bases, with 12 bases sitting between them. CDR1 and CDR2 from the germline V gene are SGHRS and YFSETQ. This CDR3 has 13 amino acids. For the CDR3, the DNA is TGCGCCAGCAGCTTACTTAGAGGGGGTGAGCAGTTCTTC. This gives the protein CASSLLRGGEQFF.

The J gene is TRBJ2-5, the V gene TRBV24-1; TRBD2 agrees at 9 bases. In germline, CDR1 is KGHDR, CDR2 SFDVKD. Trimming took 2 bases from V and 4 from J; bases not matched to a gene: 1. The CDR3 has 14 residues. This chain's CDR3 is CATSDWGLAETQYF. For the CDR3, the DNA is TGTGCCACCAGTGATTGGGGACTAGCAGAGACCCAGTACTTC.

The V and J genes are TRBV27 and TRBJ1-1; D possibly corresponds to TRBD1 (6 bases). The germline gives CDR1 MNHEY, CDR2 SMNVEV (reference sequence). CDR3 length: 13 residues. The germline V and J ends were trimmed by 5 bases and 3 bases, with 10 bases remaining between them. The CDR3 DNA sequence: TGTGCCAGCAGTCTATACAGGGACACTGAAGCTTTCTTT. Translated: CASSLYRDTEAFF.

The V and J genes are TRBV19 and TRBJ1-5; maybe TRBD1 (5 bases). The V end lost 5 bases, the J end lost 2 bases, and 13 bases lay between the germline ends. The length of the CDR3 is 15 residues. The germline V gene has CDR1 LNHDA and CDR2 SQIVND (reference sequence). The CDR3 here is CASSWDLRGNQPQHF. DNA of the CDR3: TGTGCCAGTAGTTGGGACCTTAGAGGCAATCAGCCCCAGCATTTT.

In this sample, this clone turned up once. This chain joins TRBV27 and TRBJ2-7; D is unclear. V was clipped by 7 bases and J by 4 bases, with 14 bases between them. Per the germline V gene, CDR1 is MNHEY and CDR2 is SMNVEV (reference sequence). CDR3 length: 13 amino acids. CDR3 protein: CASIVTKRYEQYV. The CDR3, as DNA: TGTGCCAGCATAGTGACCAAAAGGTACGAGCAGTACGTC.

The genes are TRBV5-6 and TRBJ2-7, with 7 nucleotides matching TRBD1. Unmatched junction bases numbered 14, after V lost 4 bases and J lost 7 bases. CDR3 size: 15 residues. CDR1 SGHDT and CDR2 YYEEEE come from the germline V gene. The CDR3, as DNA: TGTGCCAGCAGCGAGGGGGACAGACCCCTGGGAGAGCAGTACTTC. Translation gives CASSEGDRPLGEQYF.

In its sample, this clone ranks as medium-sized. V is TRBV5-4 and J is TRBJ1-2; unclear D gene. The CDR3 has 13 amino acids. Germline-derived CDR1 and CDR2 are SGHNT and YYREEE (reference sequence). Deletions cut 4 bases from V and 6 bases from J, with 13 bases between. The CDR3: CASSLGRVNGYTF. DNA for the CDR3: TGTGCCAGCAGCCTTGGAAGGGTTAATGGCTACACCTTC.

The V call is TRBV11-3, the J call TRBJ2-5; D is unclear. This CDR3 is built from 15 residues. V was trimmed by 3 bases and J by 5 bases, leaving 16 bases between them. CDR1 is SGHNT and CDR2 is YENEEA in the germline V gene. CDR3 sequence: CASSFGTPRLETQYF. DNA of the CDR3: TGTGCCAGCAGCTTCGGAACCCCCCGGTTGGAGACCCAGTACTTC.

This rearrangement joins TRBV7-2 to TRBJ2-2; TRBD2 matches 9 bases. Germline-derived CDR1 and CDR2 are SGHTA and FQGNSA. This CDR3 is 19 amino acids long. The V segment lost 5 bases and the J segment 6 bases; nucleotides outside the gene matches: 19. CDR3 bases: TGTGCCAGCAGCCCAGGGGCGCTAGCGGGGATCCAGCGACCCGGGGAGCTGTTTTTT. Its translation: CASSPGALAGIQRPGELFF.

J is TRBJ1-1 and V is TRBV12-3 or TRBV12-4; no definite D call. V lost 2 bases and J 0 bases, leaving 1 base between the germline ends. The CDR3 covers 12 residues. The CDR3 spells CASSLLNTEAFF. As DNA, the CDR3 is TGTGCCAGCAGTTTATTGAACACTGAAGCTTTCTTT.

The chain joins TRBV14 to TRBJ1-4; D possibly corresponds to TRBD1 (6 bases). This CDR3 contains 12 residues. In germline, CDR1 is SGHDN, CDR2 FVKESK. Trimming removed 8 bases at V and 8 bases at J, with 12 bases between. The CDR3 reads CASGDTGEKLFF. The CDR3, as DNA: TGTGCCAGCGGAGATACAGGGGAAAAACTGTTTTTT.

J is TRBJ1-6 and V is TRBV6-5; tentative D call: TRBD1 (5 bases). Looked up from germline, CDR1 is MNHEY and CDR2 is SVGAGI. This CDR3 has 16 amino acids. With 0 bases removed from V and 8 bases from J, the gap between germline ends came to 14 bases. In nucleotides, the CDR3 is TGTGCCAGCAGTTACTCAGGCGGGATCAGGGATTCACCCCTCCACTTT. Encoded protein: CASSYSGGIRDSPLHF.

V and J are TRBV19 and TRBJ2-3; 8 positions agree with TRBD1. V was clipped by 0 bases and J by 13 bases; unmatched bases: 9. The CDR3 totals 14 residues. CDR1 LNHDA and CDR2 SQIVND come from the germline V gene (reference sequence). CDR3 region: CASSIDRPGGGKYF. For the CDR3, the DNA is TGTGCCAGTAGTATAGATCGCCCAGGGGGCGGAAAGTATTTT.

The J gene is TRBJ1-1, the V gene TRBV5-8, with D unclear. Looked up from germline, CDR1 is SGHTS and CDR2 is YDEGEE. This CDR3 is built from 13 residues. V was trimmed by 4 bases and J by 5 bases, leaving 12 bases between them. The CDR3 DNA follows: TGTGCCAGCAGCCATTACAGCGGGACTGAAGCTTTCTTT. This encodes CASSHYSGTEAFF.

A word on this clone: At one boundary the junction diverges from the germline segment, which might be a read error. This sequence joins TRBV2 and TRBJ1-2; a weak D match, TRBD1 (5 bases). The V gene's germline CDR1 is SNHLY and CDR2 FYNNEI. CDR3 length: 13 amino acids. CDR3 coding DNA: TGTGCCAGCAGGGAAGGGGTTTACTATGGCTACACCTTC. Translating it yields CASREGVYYGYTF.

This clone has just one count. CDR3 nucleotides: TGTGCCAGCAGCCCGGGGACTCGGGAGACCCAGTACTTC. The encoded protein is CASSPGTRETQYF. This chain joins TRBV5-6 and TRBJ2-5; tentative D call: TRBD2 (6 bases). The CDR3 is 13 amino acids. In germline, CDR1 is SGHDT, CDR2 YYEEEE. Trimming left V 4 bases short and J 5 bases short, with 12 bases between.

On this clone: The junction and the germline gene differ at one end; a read error may be behind it. This chain connects TRBV19 to TRBJ1-5; 11 nucleotides match TRBD1. Per germline, CDR1 LNHDA and CDR2 SQIVND (reference sequence). This CDR3 spans 12 amino acids. CDR3 in DNA: TGTGCCAGTAGTACGGACAGGGGGCCGATGGTTTTT. As protein: CASSTDRGPMVF.

The V gene is TRBV18, the J gene TRBJ2-3; no definite D call. Germline CDR1 reads KGHSH; CDR2 reads LQKENI. V lost 4 bases, J lost 4 bases, and 6 bases lay in between. The CDR3 consists of 12 residues. Here the CDR3 reads CASSREADTQYF. As DNA, the CDR3 is TGTGCCAGCTCACGAGAGGCAGATACGCAGTATTTT.

The V and J genes are TRBV29-1 and TRBJ2-5, with 10 nucleotides matching TRBD2. The CDR3 length is 14 residues. Germline assignment: CDR1 SQVTM and CDR2 ANQGSEA. With V trimmed by 4 bases and J by 5 bases, 7 bases remained unmatched. CDR3 in amino acids: CSVVPAGGLETQYF. The CDR3 DNA reads as TGCAGCGTTGTCCCAGCGGGGGGGCTGGAGACCCAGTACTTC.

The chain uses TRBV5-1 and TRBJ1-4; no firm D call. The V gene's germline CDR1 is SGHRS and CDR2 YFSETQ. The CDR3 runs 13 residues. The V gene lost 1 base and the J gene lost 8 bases, with 9 bases spanning the gap. CDR3 DNA: TGCGCCAGCAGCTTGTCGACGGGAGAAAAACTGTTTTTT. This gives the protein CASSLSTGEKLFF.

This clone has a handful of counts. This chain joins TRBV28 and TRBJ1-1, with D possibly TRBD1 on 6 matching bases. In germline, CDR1 is MDHEN, CDR2 SYDVKM. The CDR3 has 16 residues. V was cut by 1 base and J by 5 bases, with 17 bases left in between. For the CDR3, the DNA is TGTGCCAGCAGTTTATCGCCAGGGGCCGGGAGGACTGAAGCTTTCTTT. Its translation is CASSLSPGAGRTEAFF.